This T cell receptor (beta chain) was recorded in a study of blood T cell repertoires in COVID-19 (dated by TCRdb to the early 2020s). About the investigation overall: Collaborator samples came from the United States, Italy and Spain and covered acute and convalescent phases of COVID-19. The material from the prospective study consisted of cDNA or gDNA derived from T cells, B-cell-depleted T cells, or PBMCs. Subjects who had been exposed to COVID-19, were actively infected with it, or had recovered from it provided the deeply sampled blood TCRbeta repertoires that made up the dataset. The repertoires were released in a freely available public database intended as a resource for research on the immune response to SARS-CoV-2. The samples were drawn from two sources: the first 160 participants of the ongoing ImmuneRACE study, and fewer than 1,500 subjects contributed by 6 global collaborators. Nearly every sample came with metadata listing a de-identified subject ID, COVID-19 status, age in years and sex. Where HLA class I and class II types were available, the types were taken from metadata supplied by the sample provider, not from assay-based typing. Results the study describes overall, beyond this receptor: Clinical and demographic metadata were provided uncurated, with the amount varying by source and participant.

A remark on this clone: What antigen it recognizes has not been identified. No much larger clonotype is one base removed from it; base qualities were not supplied.

The collaborating institutions used their own protocols to collect whole blood in K2EDTA tubes. Collaborator samples were shipped for TCRbeta analysis as frozen whole blood, isolated PBMCs, or DNA extracted from either sample type. The immunoSEQ Assay, a bias-controlled multiplex PCR, was used to amplify TCRbeta CDR3 regions from genomic DNA. Regarding the original processing steps: The number of nucleated cells in each sample was estimated by amplification of reference gene primers within the assay. To quantify the absolute abundance of each unique TCRbeta CDR3 rearrangement, sequence reads were collapsed and filtered. For each sample, productive Simpson clonality was calculated as the square root of Simpson's diversity index across productive rearrangements. Sourced from immuneACCESS, this table was stored by TCRdb with only in-frame sequences that have V and J called. A share of the clones is absent; for the studies checked, an unresolved V gene accounts for under half, and the remainder has no known explanation. V and J calls and clone size are copied from that table; D and trimming were computed from the DNA. The sample table contains nearly 40,000 clones; only one count was recorded for 86% of them. The ten largest clonotypes hold around 20% of the sample.

The CDR3, cysteine through phenylalanine, is 16 amino acids long. The entry retains the CDR3 DNA only, 48 bases that are in frame from base 1. From a lookup of the germline V gene, CDR1 and CDR2 are SGHRS and YFSETQ. V is trimmed back by 3 bases and J by 2 bases, and the junction contains 4 bases that no gene match accounts for. The sequence joins TRBV5-1 to TRBJ2-1; 11 nucleotides in the junction match TRBD2. Material: peripheral blood. The TCR sequence derives from a man between 50 and 59 years old in a cohort sampled during active COVID-19. The CDR3 reads CASSSRLAGPYNEQFF. In nucleotide form, the sequence is TGCGCCAGCAGCTCCAGACTAGCGGGACCCTACAATGAGCAGTTCTTC.